Listed below are T cell receptor beta chains from one sample, sequenced in a study of blood T cell repertoires in COVID-19. TCRdb's copy holds only in-frame clones and misses some; the assay was immunoSEQ multiplex PCR. The sample has roughly 130,000 clones, around 80% seen once. The sequenced sample consisted of peripheral blood. These receptors all stem from a woman in her sixties with acute or convalescent COVID-19. Each CDR3 is given with its conserved first and last residue. A D gene is named only where the DNA matches it firmly. Expanded clones are given a class, and other clones once, few, many or no size at all.

v_call	d_call	clone_size	j_call	cdr3_aa	cdr3_nt
TRBV30	TRBD1	NA	TRBJ1-5	CAWSVLRTGDHSNQPQHF	TGTGCCTGGAGTGTACTGCGAACAGGGGATCATAGCAATCAGCCCCAGCATTTT
TRBV28	NA	NA	TRBJ1-5	CASSQGTRFQPQHF	TGTGCCAGCTCCCAGGGGACCCGATTTCAGCCCCAGCATTTT
TRBV28	NA	NA	TRBJ2-7	CASGSQQGGEQYF	TGTGCCAGCGGTTCTCAGCAGGGAGGCGAGCAGTACTTC
TRBV21-1	NA	NA	TRBJ2-4	CASSTHYLARGVKNIQYF	TGTGCCAGCAGCACTCACTACCTAGCCCGGGGGGTCAAAAACATTCAGTACTTC
TRBV4-2	NA	NA	TRBJ2-5	CASSQDGGGGKSETQYF	TGTGCCAGCAGCCAAGATGGGGGCGGGGGCAAGTCAGAGACCCAGTACTTC
TRBV5-1	NA	NA	TRBJ1-2	CASSLGFSGPANYGYTF	TGCGCCAGCAGCTTGGGTTTTTCAGGCCCAGCTAACTATGGCTACACCTTC
TRBV5-4	TRBD1	NA	TRBJ1-2	CASSSQGQADYGYTF	TGTGCCAGCAGCTCCCAGGGACAGGCAGATTATGGCTACACCTTC
TRBV25-1	TRBD2	NA	TRBJ2-1	CASRGSGPSQFF	TGTGCCAGCAGGGGTAGCGGGCCGTCACAGTTCTTC
TRBV4-2	NA	few	TRBJ1-2	CASSQASQGLEGYTF	TGTGCCAGCAGCCAAGCCAGCCAGGGTCTGGAAGGCTACACCTTC
TRBV19	NA	NA	TRBJ1-4	CASSLLIRADNEKLFF	TGTGCCAGTAGTTTACTGATCAGGGCTGATAATGAAAAACTGTTTTTT
TRBV7-8	TRBD1	few	TRBJ1-5	CASSSGQGSNQPQHF	TGTGCCAGCAGCTCAGGACAGGGGAGCAATCAGCCCCAGCATTTT
TRBV7-9	NA	NA	TRBJ2-3	CASSLSSTDTQYF	TGTGCCAGCAGTCTCTCTAGCACAGATACGCAGTATTTT
TRBV25-1	TRBD1	once	TRBJ1-2	CASSDRGPYSTYGYTF	TGTGCCAGCAGTGACAGGGGGCCATACAGTACCTATGGCTACACCTTC
TRBV29-1	TRBD1	NA	TRBJ1-2	CSVEDPRTGHGYTF	TGCAGCGTTGAAGATCCCCGGACAGGGCATGGCTACACCTTC
TRBV19	TRBD2	few	TRBJ2-3	CASSTLAGISTDTQYF	TGTGCCAGTAGTACCCTAGCGGGGATCAGCACAGATACGCAGTATTTT
TRBV7-2	NA	NA	TRBJ1-6	CASSPDTYSYNSPLHF	TGTGCCAGCAGCCCGGACACTTACTCCTATAATTCACCCCTCCACTTT
TRBV6-5	NA	NA	TRBJ1-1	CASISSGGSTEAFF	TGTGCCAGCATATCGAGTGGGGGGTCGACTGAAGCTTTCTTT
TRBV10-3	TRBD2	NA	TRBJ2-2	CAATGTSHTGELFF	TGTGCCGCCACCGGGACTAGCCACACCGGGGAGCTGTTTTTT
TRBV9	NA	NA	TRBJ2-7	CASSVGVSYEQYF	TGTGCCAGCAGCGTAGGAGTTTCCTACGAGCAGTACTTC
TRBV29-1	NA	once	TRBJ1-2	CSVVGRGGSNYGYTF	TGCAGCGTTGTGGGCAGGGGCGGCTCTAACTATGGCTACACCTTC
TRBV29-1	NA	NA	TRBJ1-2	CSVVSGNGYTF	TGCAGCGTTGTCTCAGGGAATGGCTACACCTTC
TRBV24-1	NA	NA	TRBJ2-5	CAMGQIQETQYF	TGTGCCATGGGGCAAATCCAAGAGACCCAGTACTTC
TRBV7-8	NA	NA	TRBJ2-1	CASSLDPRNEQFF	TGTGCCAGCAGCTTAGACCCACGGAATGAGCAGTTCTTC
TRBV30	NA	NA	TRBJ1-1	CAWSVLGLEAFF	TGTGCCTGGAGTGTTTTGGGACTCGAAGCTTTCTTT
TRBV7-3	NA	NA	TRBJ2-2	CASKEQAWTGELFF	TGTGCCAGCAAGGAACAGGCCTGGACCGGGGAGCTGTTTTTT